The rows below give T cell receptor beta chains drawn from one sample of a study of shared clonotypes between healthy human individuals. Data came from immunoSEQ multiplex PCR; TCRdb stores just in-frame clones and leaves some out. The profile shows 550,000 to 700,000 clones, more than 70% of them singletons. Material for sequencing was memory CD4+ T cells sorted from blood. The receptors here all came from a woman aged 30 to 39 in good health. Each CDR3 is given with its conserved first and last residue.

TRBJ2-7 | TRBV29-1 | 11 | CSVGKGGEQYF
TRBJ1-1 | TRBV6-5 | 14 | CASRRSGEDTEAFF
TRBJ1-5 | TRBV5-6 | 13 | CASSLGGHQPQHF
TRBJ1-1 | TRBV18 | 14 | CASSPINRNTEAFF
TRBJ2-1 | TRBV11-2 | 15 | CASSTIRGALDEQFF
TRBJ2-7 | TRBV7-2 | 17 | CASSQAAGSGRAYEQYF
TRBJ2-5 | TRBV29-1 | 12 | CSVRQGQETQYF
TRBJ1-2 | TRBV28 | 11 | CASSFTGAYTF
TRBJ1-5 | TRBV28 | 17 | CASSSPGTIGSNQPQHF
TRBJ2-3 | TRBV5-1 | 15 | CASSLQDYSTDTQYF
TRBJ1-3 | TRBV5-1 | 15 | CASSWGTVSGNTIYF
TRBJ2-7 | TRBV5-8 | 16 | CASSLARGTGPYEQYF
TRBJ1-2 | TRBV28 | 14 | CATAFSLEQRPHTF
TRBJ1-2 | TRBV28 | 12 | CASSSRVVGYTF
TRBJ1-2 | TRBV19 | 16 | CASSIGSTGINYGYTF
TRBJ1-2 | TRBV28 | 16 | CASSGYGPSGGYGYTF
TRBJ2-2 | TRBV28 | 15 | CASRTGSGDTGELFF
TRBJ2-4 | TRBV6-5 | 15 | CASSYSQGFVNIQYF
TRBJ2-3 | TRBV2 | 15 | CASIPQGLGRDTQYF
TRBJ2-3 | TRBV16 | 17 | CASSRNGYGSIADTQYF
TRBJ2-7 | TRBV20-1 | 11 | CSALEGYEQYF
TRBJ2-7 | TRBV6-5 | 15 | CASSSPGQGVNEQYF
TRBJ1-1 | TRBV27 | 14 | CASMTTTGITEAFF
TRBJ1-2 | TRBV20-1 | 10 | CSATYYGYTF
TRBJ2-1 | TRBV5-1 | 15 | CASSLASGSYNEQFF
TRBJ2-6 | TRBV18 | 18 | CASSPQTGYDSGANVLTF
TRBJ2-5 | TRBV25-1 | 13 | CAPLRGCQETQYF
TRBJ2-1 | TRBV7-9 | 11 | CASRERNEQFF
TRBJ2-7 | TRBV5-1 | 13 | CASTTVGSYEQYF
TRBJ2-5 | TRBV5-1 | 16 | CASSSIGTSGQETQYF
TRBJ1-2 | TRBV25-1 | 17 | CASSEYTGPGSYYGYTF
TRBJ2-3 | TRBV10-3 | 16 | CAISAGETLSTDTQYF
TRBJ2-7 | TRBV5-1 | 17 | CASSPTTSGRPSYEQYF
TRBJ2-7 | TRBV6-1 | 12 | CASSEFGHEQYF
TRBJ2-3 | TRBV5-4 | 16 | CASSQIAGGGTDTQYF
TRBJ1-1 | TRBV28 | 14 | CASSSGGSLARAFF
TRBJ1-1 | TRBV28 | 11 | CACYENTEAFF
TRBJ2-1 | TRBV5-6 | 16 | CASSLGLGLAVDEQFF
TRBJ2-1 | TRBV27 | 12 | CASRGHYNEQFF
TRBJ1-5 | TRBV19 | 16 | CASTFGHHRGNQPQHF
TRBJ2-4 | TRBV29-1 | 13 | CSVTGLAKNIQYF